The TCR beta chain described here comes from a study of blood T cell repertoires in COVID-19. The overall study: The cDNA or gDNA used as material had been derived from T cells, B-cell-depleted T cells, or PBMCs.

The protocol was immunoSEQ multiplex PCR, while the TCRdb copy is restricted to in-frame clones and leaves out a portion. In the table there are fewer than 200,000 clones, 82% of which are singletons. The CDR3 spans 13 residues. V was shortened by 3 bases and J by 5 bases, with 8 bases between the two germline ends. CDR1 is WSHSY and CDR2 is SAAADI in the germline V gene. Patients in Seattle were enrolled during active infection, then followed longitudinally. This clonotype was obtained from a woman aged 40 to 50 with COVID-19, enrolled during active disease. The source material was peripheral blood. This sequence joins TRBV10-2 and TRBJ1-5; D call uncertain. The CDR3 spells CASSDNSYQPQHF. CDR3 DNA sequence: TGCGCCAGCAGTGACAACAGTTATCAGCCCCAGCATTTT.